Following are 25 T cell receptor beta chains from one sample sequenced in a study of sequential checkpoint blockade in melanoma (dated by TCRdb to about 2019). Explained via the paper, the treatment or condition label denotes: randomized to nivolumab then ipilimumab (arm A) or the reverse (arm B). The library was obtained by the immunoSEQ multiplex PCR assay. TCRdb provides this immuneACCESS table in a form limited to in-frame rearrangements. Some clones are lacking; in checked studies, under half of them reflect an unresolved V gene, and why the rest are absent is not known. This sample has roughly 5,000 clones in its table, and over 70% of those were observed once. Around 50% of the sample is taken by the ten largest. The specimen was CD8+ T cells sorted from blood (inferred from file names), collected from a patient given nivolumab and ipilimumab in sequence. The receptors were sampled from a human patient with melanoma. Some clones in this sample may be carry-over from other donors' samples.

This clone was observed a few times. CDR3 region: CASSQDLTSGNTIYF. CDR3 nucleotides: TGCGCCAGCAGCCAAGATCTAACCTCTGGAAACACCATATATTTT. This sequence joins TRBV4-3 and TRBJ1-3, with unresolved D. The CDR3 runs 15 residues. Trimming shortened V by 0 bases and J by 0 bases, and 6 bases separated the two germline ends. CDR1 is LGHNA, CDR2 YSLEER, per germline.

The V gene is TRBV4-2, the J gene TRBJ1-2, with D uncertain. The CDR3 sequence is 16 residues long. Germline V gene sequence: CDR1 LGHNA, CDR2 YNFKEQ. The V and J ends lost 5 bases and 1 base respectively, with 17 bases between them. In DNA, the CDR3 is TGTGCCAGCAGCTTACCTGATACTCCCCTTAACTATGGCTACACCTTC. It encodes CASSLPDTPLNYGYTF.

The rearrangement joins TRBV4-2 to TRBJ1-2; 7 positions match TRBD1. The CDR3 extends over 14 amino acids. The V and J ends lost 3 bases and 8 bases, in that order; junction bases with no gene match: 9. The germline V gene has CDR1 LGHNA and CDR2 YNFKEQ. CDR3 loop: CASSQSPPRGGYTF. The DNA for the CDR3 is TGTGCCAGCAGCCAGTCTCCCCCCAGGGGGGGCTACACCTTC.

This clone was counted a single time. This chain's CDR3 is CASLLAGVPTGELFF. CDR3 in DNA: TGTGCCAGTTTGCTAGCGGGGGTTCCCACCGGGGAGCTGTTTTTT. The chain carries TRBV6-6 and TRBJ2-2; 10 positions agree with TRBD2. The germline CDR1 and CDR2 sequences are MNHNY and SVGAGI (reference sequence). With V trimmed by 9 bases and J by 4 bases, 8 bases remained unmatched. This CDR3 is 15 amino acids long.

The chain carries TRBV5-8 and TRBJ2-7, with 7 bases identical to TRBD2. Germline CDR1 reads SGHTS; CDR2 reads YDEGEE. This CDR3 is 14 amino acids long. V shed 0 bases and J 3 bases; nucleotides not matched to a gene: 3. CDR3 in DNA: TGTGCCAGCAGCTTGGCGGGGGGATTCTACGAGCAGTACTTC. Residues: CASSLAGGFYEQYF.

This clone turned up a few times. The chain couples TRBV21-1 to TRBJ2-3; the D call in the table, TRBD1, was not verified against the DNA. TRBV21-1 represents a pseudogene. The CDR3 consists of 18 residues. The CDR3 sequence: CASSKGGPGCSGTDTQYF. The CDR3 nucleotides read TGTGCCAGCAGCAAAGGGGGGCCTGGGTGCTCAGGGACAGATACGCAGTATTTT.

The rearrangement links TRBV7-6 to TRBJ2-5, with 7 positions matching TRBD2. The tail of the sequence fits TRBJ2-7 better, so the J call may be wrong. There are 15 residues in the CDR3. Germline V CDR1 and CDR2: SGHVS, FNYEAQ. This CDR3 reads CASSLREGFKDEQYF. CDR3 nucleotide sequence: TGTGCCAGCAGCTTAAGGGAGGGTTTTAAGGACGAGCAGTACTTC.

This clone is judged medium-sized. The rearrangement links TRBV27 to TRBJ1-2, with a weak D call TRBD1 (6 bases). V shed 5 bases and J shed 0 bases, with 10 bases lying between them. The CDR3 has 14 amino acids. Germline V gives CDR1 MNHEY, CDR2 SMNVEV (reference sequence). DNA for the CDR3: TGTGCCAGCAGTATACAGGGAGCTAACTATGGCTACACCTTC. It specifies CASSIQGANYGYTF.

V and J are TRBV10-3 and TRBJ2-7; 8 bases are shared with TRBD1. After removal of 5 bases from V and 1 base from J, the junction contained 10 bases not matched to a gene. Germline V gene sequence: CDR1 ENHRY, CDR2 SYGVKD. There are 16 residues in the CDR3. The CDR3 DNA reads as TGTGCCATCAGTCCCGCAGGGGGCGCAGGTTCCTACGAGCAGTACTTC. As protein: CAISPAGGAGSYEQYF.

The chain combines TRBV15 with TRBJ2-5; 7 positions agree with TRBD2. The germline CDR1 and CDR2 sequences are LNHNV and YYDKDF (reference sequence). There are 13 residues in the CDR3. J gave up 4 bases and V 4 bases, and 3 bases lay outside the gene matches. CDR3 sequence reads: CATSTIAGETQYF. The DNA for the CDR3 is TGTGCCACCAGCACTATAGCGGGAGAGACCCAGTACTTC.

This clone occurred a few times. The chain combines TRBV19 with TRBJ1-5, with D maybe TRBD1 (5 bases). The CDR3 runs to 15 residues. The V end lost 3 bases, the J end lost 4 bases, and 13 bases lay between the germline ends. Germline CDR1 reads LNHDA; CDR2 reads SQIVND (reference sequence). The CDR3 nucleotides are TGTGCCAGTAGTATCCTTGACAGCCTAAATCAGCCCCAGCATTTT. Residues: CASSILDSLNQPQHF.

V is TRBV19 and J is TRBJ2-7, with D maybe TRBD2 (7 bases). The germline V gene encodes CDR1 LNHDA and CDR2 SQIVND (reference sequence). The V and J ends lost 5 bases and 2 bases respectively, with 13 bases between them. The CDR3 loop spans 14 amino acids. In DNA, the CDR3 is TGTGCCAGTAGTGCCGGGGGGCCTGCCTACGAGCAGTACTTC. Amino acid sequence: CASSAGGPAYEQYF.

This clone qualifies as medium-sized. The chain has TRBV6-1 and TRBJ1-5; unclear D gene. The V end lost 7 bases, the J end lost 3 bases, and 13 bases lay between the germline ends. Germline loops: CDR1 MNHNS, CDR2 SASEGT. The CDR3 contains 14 residues. The DNA of the CDR3 is TGTGCCAGCAAGGTTAGGGAGGACAATCAGCCCCAGCATTTT. This encodes CASKVREDNQPQHF.

The V gene is TRBV14, the J gene TRBJ2-5, with TRBD2 matching over 15 bases. The CDR3 runs 19 residues. The V gene's germline CDR1 is SGHDN and CDR2 FVKESK. The V gene end was trimmed by 0 bases and the J gene end by 2 bases; junction bases not matched to a gene: 7. CDR3 protein: CASSQDRGLAGGQQETQYF. CDR3 DNA sequence: TGTGCCAGCAGCCAAGATCGGGGACTAGCGGGGGGTCAACAAGAGACCCAGTACTTC. Drawing the rest from reference TRBV14 and TRBJ2-5, the complete variable domain is EAGVTQFPSHSVIEKGQTVTLRCDPISGHDNLYWYRRVMGKEIKFLLHFVKESKQDESGMPNNRFLAERTGGTYSTLKVQPAELEDSGVYFCASSQDRGLAGGQQETQYFGPGTRLLVL.

The chain carries TRBV29-1 and TRBJ2-7, with 12 nucleotides matching TRBD2. The CDR3 runs 13 residues. V lost 7 bases and J lost 4; bases outside the gene matches: 5. CDR1 SQVTM and CDR2 ANQGSEA come from the germline V gene. CDR3 sequence: CSARLAGDYEQYF. The CDR3 nucleotides read TGCAGCGCCAGACTAGCGGGGGATTACGAGCAGTACTTC.

The V gene is TRBV4-1, the J gene TRBJ2-5, with D uncertain. Germline V gene sequence: CDR1 MGHRA, CDR2 YSYEKL. V dropped 0 bases and J dropped 5 bases, with 13 bases sitting between them. This CDR3 has 15 amino acids. This chain's CDR3 is CASSQDLVVTETQYF. The CDR3 bases are TGCGCCAGCAGCCAAGATCTTGTAGTAACGGAGACCCAGTACTTC.

This chain connects TRBV6-6 to TRBJ1-2; no firm D call. V was cut by 2 bases and J by 6 bases, with 10 bases left in between. CDR3 size: 13 residues. Per germline, CDR1 MNHNY and CDR2 SVGAGI (reference sequence). CDR3 loop: CASSYGQVDGYTF. The CDR3 coding sequence is TGTGCCAGCAGTTACGGGCAGGTCGATGGCTACACCTTC.

V is TRBV4-2 and J is TRBJ2-1; 8 bases match TRBD2. Germline V gene data show CDR1 as LGHNA and CDR2 as YNFKEQ. V lost 3 bases, J lost 7 bases, and 8 bases stayed unmatched. The CDR3 loop spans 15 amino acids. CDR3 loop: CASSHRIAGINEQFF. In nucleotides, the CDR3 is TGTGCCAGCAGCCACCGGATAGCGGGGATTAATGAGCAGTTCTTC.

This clone was counted a single time. The chain has TRBV7-8 and TRBJ1-5; 7 nucleotides line up with TRBD1. The J segment lost 4 bases and the V segment lost 0 bases, leaving 3 bases of the junction unmatched. Germline V gene data show CDR1 as SGHVS and CDR2 as FQNEAQ. The CDR3 covers 15 residues. The CDR3 DNA reads TGTGCCAGCAGCTTAGCTATCAGGGGGAATCAGCCCCAGCATTTT. Translated, it gives CASSLAIRGNQPQHF.

The rearrangement uses TRBV27 and TRBJ2-2, with TRBD1 matching over 9 bases. The CDR3 sequence is 17 residues long. Germline CDR1 reads MNHEY; CDR2 reads SMNVEV (reference sequence). Germline trimming cut 3 bases from V and 5 bases from J; bases unmatched to any gene: 10. DNA of the CDR3: TGTGCCAGCAGTTTCCATAACAGGGGGCGCGATACCGGGGAGCTGTTTTTT. This translates into CASSFHNRGRDTGELFF.

The rearrangement links TRBV5-1 to TRBJ1-5, with TRBD1 matching 8 bases. The germline V gene encodes CDR1 SGHRS and CDR2 YFSETQ. There are 18 residues in the CDR3. Trimming took 9 bases from V and 5 from J; bases not matched to a gene: 22. The CDR3: CATTTRARARGHDQPQHF. The CDR3 DNA sequence: TGCGCCACCACCACTCGTGCCCGGGCCAGGGGGCACGATCAGCCCCAGCATTTT.

This clone occurred a few times. One end of the junction is discordant with germline, which a read error may explain. This chain connects TRBV4-3 to TRBJ1-3, with D unresolved. The germline V gene has CDR1 LGHNA and CDR2 YSLEER. The CDR3 totals 17 residues. This chain's CDR3 is CARSQRAGGRSGNTLYF. CDR3 coding DNA: TGCGCCCGCAGCCAAAGGGCAGGAGGCCGCTCTGGAAACACCCTATATTTT.

This chain connects TRBV4-3 to TRBJ2-1, with 9 bases identical to TRBD2. The CDR3 totals 16 residues. From germline, CDR1 is LGHNA and CDR2 YSLEER. Trimming cost V 1 base and J 8 bases; bases outside gene matches: 9. The CDR3 DNA sequence: TGCGCCAGCAGCCAAGGGGTAGCGGGGGCTGGGGATGAGCAGTTCTTC. Protein product: CASSQGVAGAGDEQFF.

The chain carries TRBV9 and TRBJ2-1, with 7 bases that match TRBD1. Germline CDR1 SGDLS, CDR2 YYNGEE. The V segment lost 0 bases and the J segment 0 bases; nucleotides outside the gene matches: 0. CDR3 length: 15 residues. The CDR3 here is CASSVGTGSYNEQFF. The CDR3 bases are TGTGCCAGCAGCGTAGGGACAGGCTCCTACAATGAGCAGTTCTTC.

The chain uses TRBV9 and TRBJ1-2; tentative D call: TRBD1 (6 bases). The germline gives CDR1 SGDLS, CDR2 YYNGEE. The CDR3 has 15 amino acids. V lost 4 bases to trimming and J lost 8 bases, with 21 bases between them. The DNA of the CDR3 is TGTGCCAGCAGCTCCTCGAGGGGGGGGGCCGAGGGCTACACCTTC. This gives the protein CASSSSRGGAEGYTF.